This TCR beta chain was profiled in a study of T cells in tuberculosis. At the level of the study: A South African cohort included IGRA-negative adolescents, latently infected IGRA-positive adolescents and adults with active tuberculosis. PBMC were archived before or within 7 days of starting treatment.

Per germline, CDR1 SGHTA and CDR2 FQGNSA. This CDR3 is 15 amino acids long. Trimming removed 5 bases from V and 4 bases from J, with 17 bases in between. Time point in this sample: new active TB diagnosis, blood taken before or within 7 days of starting treatment. Confirmation came from sputum smear and/or culture positivity for M. tuberculosis. Method: immunoSEQ multiplex PCR; TCRdb's copy keeps in-frame clones and lacks some. The repertoire holds tens of thousands of clones, with approximately 85% as singletons. The V gene is TRBV7-2, the J gene TRBJ1-2; D possibly corresponds to TRBD1 (6 bases). The starting material was PBMCs, obtained at tuberculosis diagnosis. The TCR comes from an adult with tuberculosis. The CDR3 loop is CASSDPGGGVYGYTF. CDR3 sequence (DNA): TGTGCCAGCAGCGATCCGGGGGGCGGTGTCTATGGCTACACCTTC.